This T cell receptor beta chain emerged from a study of early stage breast cancer tumors. Study-wide context: About 80% of the 16 invasive tumors were ER+, PR+ and HER2-.

Here immunoSEQ multiplex PCR was the method, and the copy in TCRdb shows in-frame clones only, minus some. The sample records fewer than 90,000 clones, around 85% being singletons. Looked up from germline, CDR1 is SGHRS and CDR2 is YFSETQ. The CDR3 consists of 12 residues. With V trimmed by 5 bases and J by 6 bases, 5 bases remained unmatched. The V call is TRBV5-1, the J call TRBJ2-7; 7 bases are shared with TRBD2. What was sequenced was blood. This clonotype originated in a person aged 55 to 75 with breast cancer. The CDR3 spells CASSVWGGEQYF. The CDR3 DNA reads as TGCGCCAGCAGTGTTTGGGGGGGCGAGCAGTACTTC.